This T cell receptor (beta chain) was recorded in a study of CD8 T cells in Susac syndrome. Study conclusions and caveats: The relatively small number of individuals in the TCR sequencing and HLA analysis was acknowledged by the study.

On this clonotype: The target antigen is unknown.

Random-hexamer reverse transcription was applied to 0.5 to 1 ug RNA. An immunoSEQ multiplex PCR amplified TCR beta CDR3 over 54 Vbeta and 13 Jbeta. TCRdb independently ran MiXCR on the immunoSEQ multiplex PCR reads; one entry per CDR3 protein. Among 150,000 to 200,000 distinct CDR3 sequences listed, around 94% were seen once. Sequencing of TCR beta was carried out in blood CD8+ and CD4+ T cells. Negative magnetic isolation gave CD8+ and CD4+ cells; FACS enriched CD8+ TEMRA. The CDR3 is 11 amino acids. Per germline, CDR1 GTSNPN and CDR2 SVGIG (reference sequence). V was clipped by 5 bases and J by 4 bases, with 8 bases between them.

The chain employs TRBV30 and TRBJ1-2; maybe TRBD1 (5 bases). The source of this sequence is a human donor with multiple sclerosis. Sequencing was carried out using CD4+ T cells from PBMCs. Here the CDR3 reads CAWRQTYGYTF. The CDR3 DNA is TGTGCCTGGCGACAGACCTATGGCTACACCTTC.